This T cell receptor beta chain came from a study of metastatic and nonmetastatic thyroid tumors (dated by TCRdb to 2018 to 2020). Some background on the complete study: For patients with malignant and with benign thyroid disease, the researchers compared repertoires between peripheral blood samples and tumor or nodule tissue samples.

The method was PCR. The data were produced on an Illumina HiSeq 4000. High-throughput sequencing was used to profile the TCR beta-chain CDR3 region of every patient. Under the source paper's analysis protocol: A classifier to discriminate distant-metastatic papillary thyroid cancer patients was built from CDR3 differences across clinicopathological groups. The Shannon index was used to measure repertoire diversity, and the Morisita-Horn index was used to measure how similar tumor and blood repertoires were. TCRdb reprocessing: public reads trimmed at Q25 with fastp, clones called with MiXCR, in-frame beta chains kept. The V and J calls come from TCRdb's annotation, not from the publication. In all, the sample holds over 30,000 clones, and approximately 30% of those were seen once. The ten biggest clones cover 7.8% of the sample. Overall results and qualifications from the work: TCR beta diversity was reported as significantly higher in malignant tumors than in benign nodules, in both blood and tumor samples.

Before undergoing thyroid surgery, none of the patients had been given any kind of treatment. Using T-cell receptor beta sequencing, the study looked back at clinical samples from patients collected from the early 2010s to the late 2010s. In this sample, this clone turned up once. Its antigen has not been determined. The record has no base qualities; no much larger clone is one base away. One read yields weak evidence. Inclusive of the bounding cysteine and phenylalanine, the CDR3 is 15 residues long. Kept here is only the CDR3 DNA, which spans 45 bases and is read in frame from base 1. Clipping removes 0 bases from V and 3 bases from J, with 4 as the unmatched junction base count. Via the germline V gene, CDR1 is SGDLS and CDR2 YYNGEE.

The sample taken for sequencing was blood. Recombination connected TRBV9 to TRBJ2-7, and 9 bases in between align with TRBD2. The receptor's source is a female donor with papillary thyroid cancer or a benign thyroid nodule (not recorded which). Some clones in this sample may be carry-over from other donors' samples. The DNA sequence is TGTGCCAGCAGCGTAGGGGCTAGCGGGGACTACGAGCAGTACTTC. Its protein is CASSVGASGDYEQYF.